These 8 T cell receptor beta chains were sequenced from one sample in a study of blood T cell repertoires in COVID-19. Sequenced by immunoSEQ multiplex PCR; TCRdb stores in-frame clones only, minus some. This table has about 89,000 clones, more than 65% appearing once. Sequencing was performed on peripheral blood. These receptors originate from a man in his 70s with COVID-19, enrolled during active disease.

This clone was recorded only once. V usage is TRBV3-1 (or the pseudogene TRBV3-2) and J usage is TRBJ1-1; D call uncertain. Trimming took 3 bases from V and 3 from J, leaving 11 bases between them. Germline lookup yields CDR1 LGHDT and CDR2 YNNKEL (reference sequence). This CDR3 is built from 14 residues. CDR3: CASSQERLDTEAFF. The CDR3 DNA follows: TGTGCCAGCAGCCAGGAACGACTTGACACTGAAGCTTTCTTT.

In its sample, this clone was seen a few times. The chain joins TRBV7-3 to TRBJ1-1; 7 nucleotides line up with TRBD1. This CDR3 contains 15 residues. Germline trimming cut 5 bases from V and 0 bases from J; bases unmatched to any gene: 6. Per germline, CDR1 SGHTA and CDR2 FQGTGA. CDR3 residues: CASSATGNMNTEAFF. Here the CDR3 DNA reads TGTGCCAGCAGCGCGACAGGGAACATGAACACTGAAGCTTTCTTT.

The chain recombines TRBV4-3 with TRBJ2-1; 7 nucleotides agree with TRBD2. Trimming took 4 bases from V and 7 from J; bases not matched to a gene: 13. This CDR3 contains 16 residues. Germline V gene data show CDR1 as LGHNA and CDR2 as YSLEER. The CDR3 loop reads CASSLGGSTLQNEQFF. The CDR3 nucleotides read TGCGCCAGCAGCCTGGGGGGGTCCACTTTACAGAATGAGCAGTTCTTC.

The chain links TRBV10-2 to TRBJ1-3, with 9 bases identical to TRBD1. From germline, CDR1 is WSHSY and CDR2 SAAADI. This CDR3 is built from 14 residues. Unmatched junction bases numbered 3, after V lost 6 bases and J lost 3 bases. CDR3 sequence reads: CASRGQGFGNTIYF. The CDR3 DNA is TGCGCCAGCAGAGGACAGGGGTTTGGAAACACCATATATTTT.

The CDR3 nucleotides read TGTGCCAGCAGCCTTGGCGGGACAGGGTATAATTCACCCCTCCACTTT. Translated: CASSLGGTGYNSPLHF. This sequence joins TRBV5-4 and TRBJ1-6; TRBD1 agrees at 9 bases. V lost 4 bases and J lost 4; bases outside the gene matches: 6. The CDR3 length is 16 residues. Germline CDR1 is SGHNT and CDR2 is YYREEE (reference sequence).

CDR3 nucleotide sequence: TGTGCCAGCAGCCCCCTCCACACGGGAAGCGAAAAACTGTTTTTT. It yields the protein CASSPLHTGSEKLFF. This rearrangement joins TRBV9 to TRBJ1-4; D remains ambiguous. Germline CDR1 reads SGDLS; CDR2 reads YYNGEE. Between the trimmed V and J ends, which lost 4 bases and 8 bases, there was a span of 18 bases. The CDR3 contains 15 residues. Combining the CDR3 with reference TRBV9 and TRBJ1-4 gives the whole variable domain DSGVTQTPKHLITATGQRVTLRCSPRSGDLSVYWYQQSLDQGLQFLIQYYNGEERAKGNILERFSAQQFPDLHSELNLSSLELGDSALYFCASSPLHTGSEKLFFGSGTQLSVL.

This chain joins TRBV11-3 and TRBJ2-7; 12 bases are a match to TRBD2. Germline V gene sequence: CDR1 SGHNT, CDR2 YENEEA. This CDR3 has 16 amino acids. With V trimmed by 3 bases and J by 0 bases, 3 bases remained unmatched. The CDR3 region is CASSFGLAGPSYEQYF. As DNA, the CDR3 is TGTGCCAGCAGCTTCGGACTAGCGGGGCCCTCCTACGAGCAGTACTTC.

The rearrangement joins TRBV4-2 to TRBJ1-1; D perhaps matches TRBD1 (6 bases). The V and J ends lost 7 bases and 5 bases respectively, with 17 bases between them. Germline V lookup: CDR1 LGHNA, CDR2 YNFKEQ. There are 14 residues in the CDR3. The CDR3 DNA reads as TGTGCCAGCAAGAACAGGGCTGGGGAAACTGAAGCTTTCTTT. Translating it yields CASKNRAGETEAFF.